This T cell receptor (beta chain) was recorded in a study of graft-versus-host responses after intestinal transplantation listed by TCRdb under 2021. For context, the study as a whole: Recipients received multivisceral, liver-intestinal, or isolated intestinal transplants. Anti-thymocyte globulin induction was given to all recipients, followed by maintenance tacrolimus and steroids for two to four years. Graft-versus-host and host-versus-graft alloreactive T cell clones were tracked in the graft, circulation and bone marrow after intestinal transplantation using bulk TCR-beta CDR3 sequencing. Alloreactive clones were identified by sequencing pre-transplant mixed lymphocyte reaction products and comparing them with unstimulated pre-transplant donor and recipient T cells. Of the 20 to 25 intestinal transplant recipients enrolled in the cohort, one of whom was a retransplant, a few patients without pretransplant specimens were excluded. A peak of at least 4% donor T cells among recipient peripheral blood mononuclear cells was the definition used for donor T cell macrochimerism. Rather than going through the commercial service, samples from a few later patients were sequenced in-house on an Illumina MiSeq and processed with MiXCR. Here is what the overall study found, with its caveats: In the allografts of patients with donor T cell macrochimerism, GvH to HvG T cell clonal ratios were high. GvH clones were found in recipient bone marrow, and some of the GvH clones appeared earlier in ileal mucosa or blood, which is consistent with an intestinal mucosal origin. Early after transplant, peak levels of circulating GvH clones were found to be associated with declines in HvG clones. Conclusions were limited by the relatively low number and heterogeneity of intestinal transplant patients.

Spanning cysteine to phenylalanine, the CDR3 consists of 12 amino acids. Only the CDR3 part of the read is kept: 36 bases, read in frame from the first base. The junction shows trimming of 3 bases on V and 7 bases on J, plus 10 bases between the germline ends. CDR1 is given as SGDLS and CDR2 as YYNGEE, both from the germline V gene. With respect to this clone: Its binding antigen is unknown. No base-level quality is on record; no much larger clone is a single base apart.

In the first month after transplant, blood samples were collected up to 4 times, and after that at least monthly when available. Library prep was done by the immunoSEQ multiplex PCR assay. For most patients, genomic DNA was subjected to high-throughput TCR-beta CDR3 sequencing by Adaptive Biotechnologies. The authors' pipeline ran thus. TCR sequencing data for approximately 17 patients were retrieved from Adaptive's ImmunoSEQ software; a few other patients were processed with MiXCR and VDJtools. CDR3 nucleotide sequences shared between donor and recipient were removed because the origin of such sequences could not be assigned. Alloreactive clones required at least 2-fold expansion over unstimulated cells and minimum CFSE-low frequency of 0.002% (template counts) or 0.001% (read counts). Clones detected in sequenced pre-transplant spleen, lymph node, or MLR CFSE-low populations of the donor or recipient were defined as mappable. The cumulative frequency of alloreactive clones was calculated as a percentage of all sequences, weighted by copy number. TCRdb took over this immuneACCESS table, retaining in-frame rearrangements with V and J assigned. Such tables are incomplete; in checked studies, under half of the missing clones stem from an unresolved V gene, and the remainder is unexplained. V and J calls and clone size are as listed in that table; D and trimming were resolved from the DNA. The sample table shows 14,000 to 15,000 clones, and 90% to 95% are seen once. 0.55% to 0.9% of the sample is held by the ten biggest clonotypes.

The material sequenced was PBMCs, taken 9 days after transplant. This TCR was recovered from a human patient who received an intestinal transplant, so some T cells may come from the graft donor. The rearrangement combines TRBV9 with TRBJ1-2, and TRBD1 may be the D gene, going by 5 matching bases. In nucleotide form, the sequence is TGTGCCAGCAGCGGGGGGAGGGGTGGCTACACCTTC. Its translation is CASSGGRGGYTF. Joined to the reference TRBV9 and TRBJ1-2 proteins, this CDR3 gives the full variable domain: DSGVTQTPKHLITATGQRVTLRCSPRSGDLSVYWYQQSLDQGLQFLIQYYNGEERAKGNILERFSAQQFPDLHSELNLSSLELGDSALYFCASSGGRGGYTFGSGTRLTVV.